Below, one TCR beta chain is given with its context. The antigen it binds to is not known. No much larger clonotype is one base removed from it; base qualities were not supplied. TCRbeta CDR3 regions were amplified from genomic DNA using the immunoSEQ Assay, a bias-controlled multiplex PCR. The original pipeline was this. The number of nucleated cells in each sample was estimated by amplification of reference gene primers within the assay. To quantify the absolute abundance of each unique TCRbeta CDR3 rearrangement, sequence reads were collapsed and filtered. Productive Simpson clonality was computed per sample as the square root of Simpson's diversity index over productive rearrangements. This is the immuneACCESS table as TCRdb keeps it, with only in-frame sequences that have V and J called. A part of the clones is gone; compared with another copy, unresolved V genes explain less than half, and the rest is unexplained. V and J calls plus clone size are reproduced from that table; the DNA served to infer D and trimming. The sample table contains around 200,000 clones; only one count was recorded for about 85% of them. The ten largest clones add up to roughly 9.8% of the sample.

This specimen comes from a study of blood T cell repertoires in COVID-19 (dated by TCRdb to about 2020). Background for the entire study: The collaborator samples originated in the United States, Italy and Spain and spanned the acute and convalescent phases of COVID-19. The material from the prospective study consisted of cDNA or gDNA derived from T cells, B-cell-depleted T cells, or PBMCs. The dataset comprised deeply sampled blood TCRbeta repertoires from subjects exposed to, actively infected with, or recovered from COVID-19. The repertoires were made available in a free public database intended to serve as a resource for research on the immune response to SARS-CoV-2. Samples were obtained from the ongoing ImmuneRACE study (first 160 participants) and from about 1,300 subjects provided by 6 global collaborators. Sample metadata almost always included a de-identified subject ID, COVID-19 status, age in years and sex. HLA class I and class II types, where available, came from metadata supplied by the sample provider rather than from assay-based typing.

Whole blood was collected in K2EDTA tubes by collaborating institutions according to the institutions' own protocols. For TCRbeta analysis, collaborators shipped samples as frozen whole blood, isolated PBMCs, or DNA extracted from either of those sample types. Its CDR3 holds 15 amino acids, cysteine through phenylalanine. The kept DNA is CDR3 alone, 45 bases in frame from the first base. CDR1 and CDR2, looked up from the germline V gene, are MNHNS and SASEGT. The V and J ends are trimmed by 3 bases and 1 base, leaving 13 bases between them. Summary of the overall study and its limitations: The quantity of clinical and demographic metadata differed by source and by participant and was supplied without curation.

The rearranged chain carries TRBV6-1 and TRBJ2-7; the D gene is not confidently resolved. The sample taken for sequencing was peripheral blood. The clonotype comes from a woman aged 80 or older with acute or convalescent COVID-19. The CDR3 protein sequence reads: CASSDHKDGSYEQYF. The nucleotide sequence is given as TGTGCCAGCAGTGACCACAAAGACGGGTCCTACGAGCAGTACTTC.